These 23 T cell receptor beta chains came from one sample sequenced in a study of cytomegalovirus exposure and HLA in healthy donors. Primers for the PCR totalled 60 Vbeta and 13 Jbeta. Sequenced by immunoSEQ multiplex PCR; TCRdb stores in-frame clones only, minus some. This sample yields 150,000 or so clones, of which over 65% are seen a single time; approximately 4.3% belongs to the top ten. Source material: PBMCs. These receptors all come from a man between 18 and 29 years old in good health and CMV-seropositive.

The chain uses TRBV25-1 and TRBJ1-1; the D gene is possibly TRBD1 (5 bases). Per the germline V gene, CDR1 is MGHDK and CDR2 is SYGVNS. The CDR3 length is 18 residues. Trimming pared 4 bases from V and 0 bases from J, leaving 21 bases between. The CDR3 DNA sequence: TGTGCCAGCAGTGTCAACGAGGGACTACACTATATGAACACTGAAGCTTTCTTT. Translated, it gives CASSVNEGLHYMNTEAFF.

The chain links TRBV27 to TRBJ1-1, with D possibly TRBD1 on 6 matching bases. Per the germline V gene, CDR1 is MNHEY and CDR2 is SMNVEV (reference sequence). CDR3 size: 14 residues. Trimming stripped 3 bases from V and 6 bases from J, with 14 bases between. CDR3 nucleotides: TGTGCCAGCAGTTTTGACAGGTCCGTCCCTGAAGCTTTCTTT. It yields the protein CASSFDRSVPEAFF.

This chain uses TRBV2 with TRBJ2-1; weak D call: TRBD2 (5 bases). Trimming pared 8 bases from V and 1 base from J, leaving 9 bases between. This CDR3 has 13 amino acids. CDR1 is SNHLY and CDR2 is FYNNEI in the germline V gene. CDR3 region: CASLLESYNEQFF. The CDR3, as DNA: TGTGCCAGCTTACTAGAGTCCTACAATGAGCAGTTCTTC. Looking up the rest from reference TRBV2 and TRBJ2-1 gives the full variable domain: EPEVTQTPSHQVTQMGQEVILRCVPISNHLYFYWYRQILGQKVEFLVSFYNNEISEKSEIFDDQFSVERPDGSNFTLKIRSTKLEDSAMYFCASLLESYNEQFFGPGTRLTVL.

V usage is TRBV6-6 and J usage is TRBJ2-7; a weak D match, TRBD1 (5 bases). The CDR3 extends over 13 amino acids. Trimming took off 5 bases at V and 7 bases at J, with 15 bases between the two ends. CDR1 is MNHNY, CDR2 SVGAGI, per germline (reference sequence). The CDR3 DNA is TGTGCCAGCAGTCGCCGGACACTCGATGAGCAGTACTTC. The encoded protein is CASSRRTLDEQYF.

The CDR3 DNA follows: TGTGCCAGCAGTAAAGGGCAGGGGGTGATTGAAGCTTTCTTT. Its protein is CASSKGQGVIEAFF. The chain uses TRBV2 and TRBJ1-1, with TRBD1 matching over 7 bases. The CDR3 totals 14 residues. J lost 7 bases, V lost 5 bases, and 10 bases had no gene match. In germline, CDR1 is SNHLY, CDR2 FYNNEI.

J is TRBJ1-1 and V is TRBV28; D unclear. The CDR3 runs to 14 residues. V was clipped by 2 bases and J by 0 bases, with 7 bases between them. CDR1 and CDR2 (germline): MDHEN, SYDVKM. The CDR3 loop reads CASSLIHMNTEAFF. Written as DNA, the CDR3 is TGTGCCAGCAGTTTAATACATATGAACACTGAAGCTTTCTTT.

The chain joins TRBV19 to TRBJ2-3, with D perhaps TRBD2 (6 bases). This CDR3 spans 14 amino acids. V was pared by 6 bases and J by 6 bases, with 16 bases between. Per germline, CDR1 LNHDA and CDR2 SQIVND (reference sequence). The DNA of the CDR3 is TGTGCCAGTAGAGGGGCGGGAACGGGGGATACGCAGTATTTT. Amino acids: CASRGAGTGDTQYF.

The chain has TRBV11-1 and TRBJ2-1, with D perhaps TRBD1 (6 bases). The CDR3 totals 14 residues. CDR1 SGHAT and CDR2 FQDESV come from the germline V gene (reference sequence). The germline V and J ends were trimmed by 3 bases and 4 bases, with 10 bases remaining between them. The CDR3: CASSLNRAYNEQFF. The CDR3 DNA reads as TGTGCCAGCAGCTTGAACAGGGCTTACAATGAGCAGTTCTTC.

The genes are TRBV18 and TRBJ2-5; 13 bases map to TRBD2. This CDR3 is built from 16 residues. With 3 bases clipped from V and 3 bases from J, the junction kept 4 bases outside the gene matches. CDR1 is KGHSH and CDR2 is LQKENI in the germline V gene. The CDR3 DNA is TGTGCCAGCTCACCGGGACTAGCGGGACCCGAAGAGACCCAGTACTTC. This encodes CASSPGLAGPEETQYF.

As regards this clone: One end of the junction fails to match germline, which may point to a read error. The chain joins TRBV5-1 to TRBJ2-2, with D perhaps TRBD1 or TRBD2 (5 bases each). This CDR3 contains 15 residues. The germline CDR1 and CDR2 sequences are SGHRS and YFSETQ. DNA of the CDR3: TGCGCCAGCAGTTTGGGAGACAGGAACACCGGGGAGCTGTTTTTT. Amino acids: CASSLGDRNTGELFF.

The gene calls are TRBV19 and TRBJ1-5; 9 nucleotides match TRBD1. V shed 9 bases, J shed 5 bases, and the junction held 8 bases outside the gene matches. CDR1 and CDR2 from the germline V gene are LNHDA and SQIVND (reference sequence). This CDR3 is built from 14 residues. This chain's CDR3 is CASRQGQGYQPQHF. The CDR3 region has the DNA TGTGCCAGCCGTCAAGGACAGGGGTATCAGCCCCAGCATTTT.

The rearrangement uses TRBV5-4 and TRBJ2-7; the D gene is possibly TRBD1 (7 bases). CDR1 is SGHNT and CDR2 is YYREEE in the germline V gene (reference sequence). V was clipped by 0 bases and J by 2 bases, with 15 bases between them. The CDR3 contains 16 residues. The CDR3 protein is CASSLVGGTATYEQYF. CDR3 nucleotide sequence: TGTGCCAGCAGCTTGGTTGGGGGGACAGCTACCTACGAGCAGTACTTC.

The count of this clone is one. The V and J genes are TRBV5-6 and TRBJ1-5; TRBD1 matches at 7 bases. CDR1 is SGHDT and CDR2 is YYEEEE in the germline V gene. Trimming removed 1 base from V and 0 bases from J; junction bases left unmatched: 13. The CDR3 is 19 residues long. The CDR3 DNA reads as TGTGCCAGCAGCTTGATGCGGGACAGCTTCGATTATAGCAATCAGCCCCAGCATTTT. It codes for CASSLMRDSFDYSNQPQHF.

The gene calls are TRBV25-1 and TRBJ1-1; TRBD1 agrees at 9 bases. This CDR3 is built from 13 residues. Trimming removed 6 bases from V and 5 bases from J; junction bases left unmatched: 4. Germline lookup yields CDR1 MGHDK and CDR2 SYGVNS. DNA for the CDR3: TGTGCCAGCAGCGGACAGGGGCGAACTGAAGCTTTCTTT. Translating it yields CASSGQGRTEAFF.

V gene TRBV29-1 combines with J gene TRBJ2-4, with a tentative D call TRBD2 (6 bases). With 4 bases removed from V and 15 bases from J, the gap between germline ends came to 16 bases. Germline V CDR1 and CDR2: SQVTM, ANQGSEA. The CDR3 extends over 11 amino acids. This CDR3 is CSVAAGRGWYF. The CDR3 DNA is TGCAGCGTTGCGGCGGGGCGGGGCTGGTACTTC.

V gene TRBV2 combines with J gene TRBJ2-7, with D maybe TRBD1 (6 bases). V lost 3 bases and J 0 bases, leaving 6 bases between the germline ends. The CDR3 loop spans 13 amino acids. The germline V gene encodes CDR1 SNHLY and CDR2 FYNNEI. CDR3 DNA: TGTGCCAGCAGTGACAGGGGCTCCTACGAGCAGTACTTC. Its protein is CASSDRGSYEQYF. Filled out from reference TRBV2 and TRBJ2-7, the complete variable domain reads EPEVTQTPSHQVTQMGQEVILRCVPISNHLYFYWYRQILGQKVEFLVSFYNNEISEKSEIFDDQFSVERPDGSNFTLKIRSTKLEDSAMYFCASSDRGSYEQYFGPGTRLTVT.

This chain links TRBV13 with TRBJ2-1; D unresolved. The CDR3 totals 12 residues. With 0 bases removed from V and 7 bases from J, the gap between germline ends came to 4 bases. Germline V gene lookup returns CDR1 PRHDT and CDR2 FYEKMQ (reference sequence). For the CDR3, the DNA is TGTGCCAGCAGCTTAGGCCTGAATGAGCAGTTCTTC. Translation gives CASSLGLNEQFF.

The rearrangement links TRBV5-1 to TRBJ2-1; 8 positions match TRBD2. With V trimmed by 7 bases and J by 7 bases, 10 bases remained unmatched. In germline, CDR1 is SGHRS, CDR2 YFSETQ. The CDR3 sequence is 14 residues long. CDR3 residues: CASGSVAGSNEQFF. The CDR3, as DNA: TGCGCCAGCGGGTCGGTAGCGGGATCGAATGAGCAGTTCTTC.

The V gene is TRBV29-1, the J gene TRBJ2-7, with a weak D call TRBD1 (5 bases). Germline values: CDR1 SQVTM, CDR2 ANQGSEA. Trimming removed 5 bases at V and 0 bases at J, with 11 bases between. This CDR3 spans 13 amino acids. This CDR3 reads CSVSGRYSYEQYF. The CDR3 DNA is TGCAGCGTTTCAGGGCGATACTCCTACGAGCAGTACTTC.

V and J are TRBV2 and TRBJ1-2; 10 nucleotides line up with TRBD1. This CDR3 region has 13 residues. Germline V gene data show CDR1 as SNHLY and CDR2 as FYNNEI. The junction had 6 bases not matched to a gene; V was cut back by 6 bases and J by 8 bases. The CDR3 sequence is CASRETGGDGYTF. CDR3 DNA sequence: TGTGCCAGCAGGGAGACAGGGGGCGACGGCTACACCTTC.

This chain joins TRBV5-1 and TRBJ2-2, with D possibly matching TRBD1 (5 bases). With 3 bases removed from V and 5 bases from J, the gap between germline ends came to 11 bases. This CDR3 region has 14 residues. Germline V lookup: CDR1 SGHRS, CDR2 YFSETQ. The CDR3 coding sequence is TGCGCCAGCAGCTCGGACACTTCAACCGGGGAGCTGTTTTTT. This codes for CASSSDTSTGELFF.

This chain joins TRBV4-3 and TRBJ2-2; D perhaps matches TRBD2 (5 bases). Trimming cost V 5 bases and J 0 bases, with 19 bases left between them. The CDR3 is 18 amino acids. From germline, CDR1 is LGHNA and CDR2 YSLEER. CDR3 bases: TGCGCCAGCAGCGATTCGCTCCTACGGGGAACGAACACCGGGGAGCTGTTTTTT. Translated, it gives CASSDSLLRGTNTGELFF.

V gene TRBV9 combines with J gene TRBJ1-2; TRBD1 matches 8 bases. Germline CDR1 reads SGDLS; CDR2 reads YYNGEE. Trimming at V came to 0 bases and at J to 5 bases, leaving 3 bases not matched to a gene. The CDR3 extends over 14 amino acids. The CDR3 sequence is CASSVGQGAYGYTF. The CDR3 region has the DNA TGTGCCAGCAGCGTAGGTCAGGGGGCTTATGGCTACACCTTC.